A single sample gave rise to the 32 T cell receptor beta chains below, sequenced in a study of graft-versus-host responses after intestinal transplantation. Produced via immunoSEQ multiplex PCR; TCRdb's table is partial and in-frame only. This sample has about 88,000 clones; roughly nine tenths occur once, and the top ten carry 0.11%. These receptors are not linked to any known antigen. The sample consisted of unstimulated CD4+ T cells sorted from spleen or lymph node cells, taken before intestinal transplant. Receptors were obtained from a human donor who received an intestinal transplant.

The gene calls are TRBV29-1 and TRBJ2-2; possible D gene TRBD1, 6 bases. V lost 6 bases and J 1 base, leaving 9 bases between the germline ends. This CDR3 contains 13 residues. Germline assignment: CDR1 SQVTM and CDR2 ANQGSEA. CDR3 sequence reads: CSVPGQNTGELFF. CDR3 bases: TGCAGCGTACCGGGACAGAACACCGGGGAGCTGTTTTTT.

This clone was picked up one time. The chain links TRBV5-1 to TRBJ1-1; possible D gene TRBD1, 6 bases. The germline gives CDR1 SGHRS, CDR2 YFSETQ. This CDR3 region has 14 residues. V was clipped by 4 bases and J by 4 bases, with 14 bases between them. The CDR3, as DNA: TGCGCCAGCAGCGTATTACAGGGTGGCACTGAAGCTTTCTTT. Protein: CASSVLQGGTEAFF.

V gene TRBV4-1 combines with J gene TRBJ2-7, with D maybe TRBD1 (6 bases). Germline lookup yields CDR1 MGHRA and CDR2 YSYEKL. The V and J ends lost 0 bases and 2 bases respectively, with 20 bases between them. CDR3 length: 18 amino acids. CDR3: CASSQERTASMPPYEQYF. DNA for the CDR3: TGCGCCAGCAGCCAAGAGAGGACAGCTAGCATGCCCCCCTACGAGCAGTACTTC.

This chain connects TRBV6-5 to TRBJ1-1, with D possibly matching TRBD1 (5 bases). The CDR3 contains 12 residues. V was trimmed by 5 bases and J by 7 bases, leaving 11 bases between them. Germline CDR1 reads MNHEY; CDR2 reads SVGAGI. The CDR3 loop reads CASSRPGGEAFF. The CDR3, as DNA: TGTGCCAGCAGTCGACCGGGGGGTGAAGCTTTCTTT.

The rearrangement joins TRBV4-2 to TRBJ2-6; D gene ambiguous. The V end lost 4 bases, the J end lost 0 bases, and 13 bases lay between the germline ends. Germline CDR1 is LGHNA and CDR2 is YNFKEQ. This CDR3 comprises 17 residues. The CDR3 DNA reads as TGTGCCAGCAGCCCGAGTCTGTTGAGCTCTGGGGCCAACGTCCTGACTTTC. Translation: CASSPSLLSSGANVLTF.

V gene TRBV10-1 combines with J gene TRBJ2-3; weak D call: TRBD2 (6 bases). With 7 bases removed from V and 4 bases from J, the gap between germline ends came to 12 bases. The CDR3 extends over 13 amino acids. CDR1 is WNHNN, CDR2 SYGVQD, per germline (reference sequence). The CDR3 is CASKAGGADTQYF. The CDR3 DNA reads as TGCGCCAGCAAAGCGGGTGGGGCAGATACGCAGTATTTT.

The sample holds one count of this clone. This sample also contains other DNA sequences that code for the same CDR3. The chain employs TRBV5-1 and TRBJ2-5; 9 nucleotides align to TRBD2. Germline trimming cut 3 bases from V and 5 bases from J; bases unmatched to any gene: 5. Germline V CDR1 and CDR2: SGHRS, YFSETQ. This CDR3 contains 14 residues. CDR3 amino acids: CASSSGTSRETQYF. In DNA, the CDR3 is TGCGCCAGCAGCTCCGGGACTAGCAGGGAGACCCAGTACTTC.

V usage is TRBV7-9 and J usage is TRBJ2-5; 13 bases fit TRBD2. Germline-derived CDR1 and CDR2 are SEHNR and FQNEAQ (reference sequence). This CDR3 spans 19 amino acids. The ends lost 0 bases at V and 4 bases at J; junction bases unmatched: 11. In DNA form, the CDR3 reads TGTGCCAGCAGCTTAGCACCACTAGCGGGGGGGCTCCTCAGAGAGACCCAGTACTTC. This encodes CASSLAPLAGGLLRETQYF. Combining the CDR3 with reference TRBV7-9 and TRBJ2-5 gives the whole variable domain DTGVSQNPRHKITKRGQNVTFRCDPISEHNRLYWYRQTLGQGPEFLTYFQNEAQLEKSRLLSDRFSAERPKGSFSTLEIQRTEQGDSAMYLCASSLAPLAGGLLRETQYFGPGTRLLVL.

CDR3 sequence (DNA): TGTGCCAGTAGCCTGACAGGCAGCTCCTATAATTCACCCCTCCACTTT. This translates into CASSLTGSSYNSPLHF. The chain employs TRBV19 and TRBJ1-6; D is possibly TRBD1 (6 bases). From germline, CDR1 is LNHDA and CDR2 SQIVND (reference sequence). This CDR3 has 16 residues. V lost 6 bases and J lost 0, with 12 bases in between.

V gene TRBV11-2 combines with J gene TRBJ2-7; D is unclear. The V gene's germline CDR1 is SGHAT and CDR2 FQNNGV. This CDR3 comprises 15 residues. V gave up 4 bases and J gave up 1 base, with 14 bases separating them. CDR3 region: CASSSSSTLSYEQYF. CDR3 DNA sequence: TGTGCCAGCAGCTCGAGCTCGACACTTTCCTACGAGCAGTACTTC.

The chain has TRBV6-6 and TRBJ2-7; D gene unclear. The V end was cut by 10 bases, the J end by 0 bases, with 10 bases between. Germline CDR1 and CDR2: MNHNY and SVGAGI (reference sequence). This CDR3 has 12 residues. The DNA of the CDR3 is TGTGCCACCAAGCTAAGCTCCTACGAGCAGTACTTC. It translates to CATKLSSYEQYF.

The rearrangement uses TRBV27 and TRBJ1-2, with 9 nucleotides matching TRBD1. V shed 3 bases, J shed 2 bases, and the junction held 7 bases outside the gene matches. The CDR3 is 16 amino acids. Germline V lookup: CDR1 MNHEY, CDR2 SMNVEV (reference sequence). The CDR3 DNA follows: TGTGCCAGCAGTTTCGGGACAGGGTCGAGGAACTATGGCTACACCTTC. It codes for CASSFGTGSRNYGYTF.

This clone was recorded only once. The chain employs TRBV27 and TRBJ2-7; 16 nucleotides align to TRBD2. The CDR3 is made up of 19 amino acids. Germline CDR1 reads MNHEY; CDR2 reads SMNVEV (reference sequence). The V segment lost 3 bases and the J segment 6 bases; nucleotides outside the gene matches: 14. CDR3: CASSFDPGTSGGARSEQYF. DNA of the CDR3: TGTGCCAGCAGTTTCGACCCCGGGACTAGCGGGGGGGCTCGATCCGAGCAGTACTTC.

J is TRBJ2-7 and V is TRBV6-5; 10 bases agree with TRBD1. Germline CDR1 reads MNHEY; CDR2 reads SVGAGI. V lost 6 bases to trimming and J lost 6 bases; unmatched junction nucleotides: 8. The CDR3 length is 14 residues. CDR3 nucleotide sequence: TGTGCCAGCAGCCCGGGACAGGGGATTGGCGAGCAGTACTTC. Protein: CASSPGQGIGEQYF.

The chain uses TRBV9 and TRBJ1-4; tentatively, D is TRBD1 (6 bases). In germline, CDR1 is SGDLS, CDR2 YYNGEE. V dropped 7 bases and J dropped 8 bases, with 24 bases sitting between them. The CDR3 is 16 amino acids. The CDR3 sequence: CASARDLGGAQEKLFF. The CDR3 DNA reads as TGTGCCAGCGCTAGGGATTTAGGGGGAGCCCAAGAAAAACTGTTTTTT.

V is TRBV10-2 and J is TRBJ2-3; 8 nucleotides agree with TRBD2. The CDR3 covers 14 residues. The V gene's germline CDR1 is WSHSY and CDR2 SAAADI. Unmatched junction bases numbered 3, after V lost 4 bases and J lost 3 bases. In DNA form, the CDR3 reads TGCGCCAGCAGTGGTAGCGGGGTGACAGATACGCAGTATTTT. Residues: CASSGSGVTDTQYF.

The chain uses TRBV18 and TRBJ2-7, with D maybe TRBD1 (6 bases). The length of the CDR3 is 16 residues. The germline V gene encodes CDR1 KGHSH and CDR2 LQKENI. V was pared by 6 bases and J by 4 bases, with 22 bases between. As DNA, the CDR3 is TGTGCCAGCTCTCCCACGGCCGGACAGCTTATGTACGAGCAGTACTTC. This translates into CASSPTAGQLMYEQYF.

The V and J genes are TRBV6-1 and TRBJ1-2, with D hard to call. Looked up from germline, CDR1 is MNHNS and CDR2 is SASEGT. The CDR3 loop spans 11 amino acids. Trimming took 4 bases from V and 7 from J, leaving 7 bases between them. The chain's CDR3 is CASSGGPGYTF. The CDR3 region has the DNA TGTGCCAGCAGTGGTGGGCCTGGCTACACCTTC.

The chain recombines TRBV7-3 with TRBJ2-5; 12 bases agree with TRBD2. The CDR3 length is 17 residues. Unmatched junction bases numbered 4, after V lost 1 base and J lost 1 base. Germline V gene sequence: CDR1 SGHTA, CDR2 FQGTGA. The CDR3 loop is CASSLKPLAGGQETQYF. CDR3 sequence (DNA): TGTGCCAGCAGCTTAAAACCACTAGCGGGGGGCCAAGAGACCCAGTACTTC.

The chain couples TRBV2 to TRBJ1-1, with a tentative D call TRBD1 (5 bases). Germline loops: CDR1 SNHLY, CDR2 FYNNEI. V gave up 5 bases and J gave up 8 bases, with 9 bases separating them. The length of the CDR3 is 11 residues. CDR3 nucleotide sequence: TGTGCCAGCAGTCAGGGAACCGAAGCTTTCTTT. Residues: CASSQGTEAFF.

Here the CDR3 reads CASSANGNEQFF. In DNA, the CDR3 is TGCGCCAGCAGCGCGAACGGCAATGAGCAGTTCTTC. The V and J genes are TRBV5-1 and TRBJ2-1; the D is unclear. The CDR3 sequence is 12 residues long. Germline V CDR1 and CDR2: SGHRS, YFSETQ. V lost 4 bases to trimming and J lost 6 bases, with 8 bases between them.

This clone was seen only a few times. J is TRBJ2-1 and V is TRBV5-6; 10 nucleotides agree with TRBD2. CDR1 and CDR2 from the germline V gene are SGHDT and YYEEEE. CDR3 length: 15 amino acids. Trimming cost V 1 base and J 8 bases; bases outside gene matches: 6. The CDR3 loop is CASSLYSAGGDEQFF. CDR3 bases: TGTGCCAGCAGCTTGTATTCAGCGGGGGGGGATGAGCAGTTCTTC.

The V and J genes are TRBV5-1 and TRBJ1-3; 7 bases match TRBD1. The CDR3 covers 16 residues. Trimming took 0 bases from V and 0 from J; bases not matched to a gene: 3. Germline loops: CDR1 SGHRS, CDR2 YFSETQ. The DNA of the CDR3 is TGCGCCAGCAGCTTGGGGGGACAGCTCTCTGGAAACACCATATATTTT. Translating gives CASSLGGQLSGNTIYF.

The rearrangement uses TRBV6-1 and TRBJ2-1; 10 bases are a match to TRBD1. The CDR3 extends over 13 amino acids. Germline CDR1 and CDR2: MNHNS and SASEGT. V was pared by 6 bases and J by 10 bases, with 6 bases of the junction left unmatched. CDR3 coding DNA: TGTGCCAGCAGGGGGGACAGGGGCGTCGAGCAGTTCTTC. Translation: CASRGDRGVEQFF.

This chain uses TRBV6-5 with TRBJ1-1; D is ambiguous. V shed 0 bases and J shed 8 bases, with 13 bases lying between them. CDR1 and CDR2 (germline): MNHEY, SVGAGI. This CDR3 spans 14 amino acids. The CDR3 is CASSYSSGREEAFF. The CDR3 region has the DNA TGTGCCAGCAGTTACTCGAGCGGGCGGGAAGAAGCTTTCTTT.

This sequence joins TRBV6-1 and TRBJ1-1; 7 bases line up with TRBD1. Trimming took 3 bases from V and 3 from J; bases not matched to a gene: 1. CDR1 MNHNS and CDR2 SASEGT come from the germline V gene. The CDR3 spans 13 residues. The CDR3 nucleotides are TGTGCCAGCAGTGATAGGGGGCACACTGAAGCTTTCTTT. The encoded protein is CASSDRGHTEAFF.

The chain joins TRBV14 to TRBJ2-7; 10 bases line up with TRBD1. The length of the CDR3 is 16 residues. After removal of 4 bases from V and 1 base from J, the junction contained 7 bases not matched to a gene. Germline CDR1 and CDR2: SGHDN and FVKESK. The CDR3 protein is CASSPASGQGSYEQYF. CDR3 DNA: TGTGCCAGCAGCCCCGCATCGGGACAGGGGTCCTACGAGCAGTACTTC.

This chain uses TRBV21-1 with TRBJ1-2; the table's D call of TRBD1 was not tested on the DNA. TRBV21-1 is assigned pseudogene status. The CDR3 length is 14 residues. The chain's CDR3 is CASSGTGSLYGYTF. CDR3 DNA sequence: TGTGCCAGCAGCGGGACAGGGAGTCTCTATGGCTACACCTTC.

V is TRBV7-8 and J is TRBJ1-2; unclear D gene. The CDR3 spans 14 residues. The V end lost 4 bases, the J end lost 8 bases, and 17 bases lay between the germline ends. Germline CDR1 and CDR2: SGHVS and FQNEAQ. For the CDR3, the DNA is TGTGCCAGCAGCTCCTCTGAGAGGCCTCGCGGCTACACCTTC. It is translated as CASSSSERPRGYTF.

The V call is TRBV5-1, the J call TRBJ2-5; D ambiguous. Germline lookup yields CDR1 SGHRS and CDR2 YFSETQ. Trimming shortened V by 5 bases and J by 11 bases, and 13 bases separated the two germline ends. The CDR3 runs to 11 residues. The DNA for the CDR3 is TGCGCCAGCAGTTCACCGAAGGAGCAGTACTTC. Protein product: CASSSPKEQYF.

The CDR3 loop reads CASSHGDRVFQPQHF. CDR3 bases: TGTGCCAGCAGCCACGGGGACAGGGTGTTTCAGCCCCAGCATTTT. V and J are TRBV9 and TRBJ1-5, with TRBD1 identical over 9 bases. The CDR3 sequence is 15 residues long. CDR1 and CDR2 from the germline V gene are SGDLS and YYNGEE. J lost 6 bases, V lost 4 bases, and 8 bases had no gene match.

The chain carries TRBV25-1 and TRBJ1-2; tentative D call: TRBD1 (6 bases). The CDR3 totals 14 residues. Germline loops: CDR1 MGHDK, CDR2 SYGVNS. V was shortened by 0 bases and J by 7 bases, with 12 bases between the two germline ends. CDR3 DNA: TGTGCCAGCAGTGAATACGACAGGCCGGCTGGCTACACCTTC. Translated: CASSEYDRPAGYTF.